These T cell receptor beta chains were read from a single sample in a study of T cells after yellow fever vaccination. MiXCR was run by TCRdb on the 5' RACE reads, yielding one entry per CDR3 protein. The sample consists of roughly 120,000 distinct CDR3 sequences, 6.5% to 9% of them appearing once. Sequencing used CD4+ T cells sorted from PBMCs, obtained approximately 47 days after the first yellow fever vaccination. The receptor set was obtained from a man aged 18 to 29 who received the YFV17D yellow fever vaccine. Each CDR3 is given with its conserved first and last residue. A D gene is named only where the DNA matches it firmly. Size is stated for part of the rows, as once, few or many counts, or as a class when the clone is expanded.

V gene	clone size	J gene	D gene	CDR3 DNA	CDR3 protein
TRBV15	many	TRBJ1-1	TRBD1	TGTGCCACCAGCAGAGCAAAGGACAGGGCCGACACTGAAGCTTTCTTT	CATSRAKDRADTEAFF
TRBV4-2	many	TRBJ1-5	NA	TGTGCCAGCAGCCAAGATTGGAGGGGCAATCAGCCCCAGCATTTT	CASSQDWRGNQPQHF
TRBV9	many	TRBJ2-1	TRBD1	TGTGCCAGCAGCGTTGCCGGACAGGGGGACAATGAGCAGTTCTTC	CASSVAGQGDNEQFF
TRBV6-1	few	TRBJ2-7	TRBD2	TGTGCCTCCCAAGCCCTAGCGGGGTTCTACGAGCAGTACTTC	CASQALAGFYEQYF
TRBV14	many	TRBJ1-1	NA	TGTGCCAGCAGCCAAGATCTCTCTGGCCTTGAAGCTTTCTTT	CASSQDLSGLEAFF
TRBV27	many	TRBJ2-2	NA	TGTGCCAGCAGTCCTCGAGGGAGAGCCGGGGAGCTGTTTTTT	CASSPRGRAGELFF
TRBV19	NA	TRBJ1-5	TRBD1	TGTGCCAGTAGTAGGGACAGACTCAATCAGCCCCAGCATTTT	CASSRDRLNQPQHF
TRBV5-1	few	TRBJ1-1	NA	TGCGCCAGCAGCTTGGTACACCGACGTTTGAACACTGAAGCTTTCTTT	CASSLVHRRLNTEAFF
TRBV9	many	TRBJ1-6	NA	TGTGCCAGCAGAGAATCCTATAATTCACCCCTCCACTTT	CASRESYNSPLHF
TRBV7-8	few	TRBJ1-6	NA	TGTGCCAGCAGCTCACGGGGGGGGGGCGCGGAATCACCCCTCCACTTT	CASSSRGGGAESPLHF
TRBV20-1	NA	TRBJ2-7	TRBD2	TGCTGTGCTCCACGGGGTTGGGGGGGGAGCTCCTACGAGCAGTACTTC	CCAPRGWGGSSYEQYF
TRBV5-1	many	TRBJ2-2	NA	TGCGCCAGCAGCTTGGGGAGCACCGGGGAGCTGTTTTTT	CASSLGSTGELFF
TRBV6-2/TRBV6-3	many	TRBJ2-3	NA	TGTGCCAGCAGTTACGGGGCGACCCTTAGGGATACGCAGTATTTT	CASSYGATLRDTQYF
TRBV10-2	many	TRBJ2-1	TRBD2	TGCGCCAGCAGTGAGCGGACTAGACGGTCCTACAATGAGCAGTTCTTC	CASSERTRRSYNEQFF
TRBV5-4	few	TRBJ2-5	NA	TGTGCCAGCACAGGCAAGGGAGAGACCCAGTACTTC	CASTGKGETQYF
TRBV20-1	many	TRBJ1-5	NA	TGCAGTGCTAGAGGTTCTAACCGCAATCAGCCCCAGCATTTT	CSARGSNRNQPQHF
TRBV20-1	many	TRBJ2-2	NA	TGCAGTGCGGCCAGGGGGGCGGACACCGGGGAGCTGTTTTTT	CSAARGADTGELFF
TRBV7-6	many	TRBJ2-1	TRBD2	TGTGCCAGCCGGGCTAGCGGGGCCAGCTCCTACAATGAGCAGTTCTTC	CASRASGASSYNEQFF
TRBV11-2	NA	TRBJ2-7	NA	TGTGCCAGCAGCTTAGGACCGACGGGTAACTCCTACGAGCAGTACTTC	CASSLGPTGNSYEQYF
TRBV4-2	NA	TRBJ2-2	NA	TGTGCCAGCGGCCCCGGGATCCTCACCTGGGAGCTGTTTTTT	CASGPGILTWELFF
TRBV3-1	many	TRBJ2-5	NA	TGTGCCAGCAGCCAGGCCCAAGGGCAAGAGACCCAGTACTTC	CASSQAQGQETQYF
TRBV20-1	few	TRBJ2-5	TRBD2	TGCAGTGCTAGGCGGGCGGGAGACGGGACCCAGTACTTC	CSARRAGDGTQYF
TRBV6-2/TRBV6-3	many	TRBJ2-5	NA	TGTGCTTCACATCGGGACACCCAAGAGACCCAGTACTTC	CASHRDTQETQYF
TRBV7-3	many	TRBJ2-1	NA	TGTGCCAGCAGCGAAGGGGGACCCTACAATGAGCAGTTCTTC	CASSEGGPYNEQFF
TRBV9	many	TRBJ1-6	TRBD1	TGTGCCAGCAGCGGAGAAGGACAGGATAATTCACCCCTCCACTTT	CASSGEGQDNSPLHF
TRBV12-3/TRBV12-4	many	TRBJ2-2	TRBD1	TGTGCCAGCAGTCTTGGGGACAGGCGTGCCGGGGAGCTGTTTTTT	CASSLGDRRAGELFF
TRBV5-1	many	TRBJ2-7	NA	TGCGCCAGCAGCTTGGACGGCTCCAACTCCTACGAGCAGTACTTC	CASSLDGSNSYEQYF
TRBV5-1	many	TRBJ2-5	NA	TGCGCCAGCAGCCCTACAGGTCCCCAAGAGACCCAGTACTTC	CASSPTGPQETQYF
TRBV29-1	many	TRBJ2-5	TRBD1	TGCAGCGTTGAAGAACAGGGGAAACACTTC	CSVEEQGKHF
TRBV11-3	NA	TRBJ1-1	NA	TGTGCCAGCAGCTCACTTCGGGCCCTAACCTTGAACACTGAAGCTTTCTTT	CASSSLRALTLNTEAFF
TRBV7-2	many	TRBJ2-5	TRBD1	TGTGCCAGCAGCGGCCTAACCGGGACAGGGTCGATGGAGACCCAGTACTTC	CASSGLTGTGSMETQYF
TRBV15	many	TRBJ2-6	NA	TGTGCCACCAGCGCCCAGATGGGGCGCTCTGGGGCCAACGTCCTGACTTTC	CATSAQMGRSGANVLTF
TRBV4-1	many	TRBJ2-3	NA	TGCGCCAGCAGCCAAATAACGGGGGCTAGGGATACGCAGTATTTT	CASSQITGARDTQYF
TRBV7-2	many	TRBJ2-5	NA	TGTGCCAGCAGCTTAGCCTACGCGGAGACCCAGTACTTC	CASSLAYAETQYF
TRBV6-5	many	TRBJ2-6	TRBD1	TGTGCCAGCAGTTTAACCGGGACAGGGGTCGTCTCTGGGGCCAACGTCCTGACTTTC	CASSLTGTGVVSGANVLTF
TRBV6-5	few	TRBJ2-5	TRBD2	TGTGCCAGCAGTTACGGGACTCCCGGGACTAGCGGGGGGCTGGGGACCCAGTACTTC	CASSYGTPGTSGGLGTQYF
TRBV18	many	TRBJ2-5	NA	TGTGCCAGCTCACCAACAGTAGAGACCCAGTACTTC	CASSPTVETQYF
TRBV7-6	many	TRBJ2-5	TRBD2	TGTGCCAGCAGCGATCGGTTCGGGGGGCAAGAGACCCAGTACTTC	CASSDRFGGQETQYF
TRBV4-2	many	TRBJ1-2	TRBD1	TGTGCCACCCGGCCTCCGGGACAGGGGGCTGGGTATGGCTACACCTTC	CATRPPGQGAGYGYTF
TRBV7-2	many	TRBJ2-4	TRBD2	TGTGCCAGCAGCCCACAAACGGGGGGAAACATTCAGTACTTC	CASSPQTGGNIQYF
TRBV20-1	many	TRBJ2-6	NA	TGCAGTGTTAGCGGCCAGGGGGGGGCCAACGTCCTGACTTTC	CSVSGQGGANVLTF
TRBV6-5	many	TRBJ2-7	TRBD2	TGTGCCAGCAGTTACTCGGAGGCGGGGGGGTACGAGCAGTACTTC	CASSYSEAGGYEQYF
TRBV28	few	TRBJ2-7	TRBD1	TGTGCCAGCAGTCCTGGACAGGGACCCTACGAGCAGTACTTC	CASSPGQGPYEQYF
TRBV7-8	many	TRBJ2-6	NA	TGTGCCAGCAGCCAGGATACTGGGGCCAACGTCCTGACTTTC	CASSQDTGANVLTF
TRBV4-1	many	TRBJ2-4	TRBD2	TGCGCCAGCAGCCAAGTGGGGGGGAAAAACATTCAGTACTTC	CASSQVGGKNIQYF
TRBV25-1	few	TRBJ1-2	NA	TGTGCCAGCAGTGAGGGCCCGTATGGCTACACCTTC	CASSEGPYGYTF
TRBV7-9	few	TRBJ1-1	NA	TGTGCCAGCAGCCCCCACTTTACCATACAGGAGGCCTCCTTT	CASSPHFTIQEASF
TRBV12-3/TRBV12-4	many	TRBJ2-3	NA	TGTGCCAGCAGTTTTTCTGGGTCTAGCACAGATACGCAGTATTTT	CASSFSGSSTDTQYF